This TCR beta chain was recorded in a study of cytomegalovirus exposure and HLA in healthy donors. General study findings and limits: Most TCRs appeared rarely, but some public TCRs recurred in many donors. Investigators reported 150 to 200 TCR beta chains as tied to cytomegalovirus. For most TCR beta V segments, an earlier analysis put the productive rate at about 87% or about 30% of the time.

PCR used 60 Vbeta primers and 13 Jbeta primers. Here immunoSEQ multiplex PCR was the method, and the copy in TCRdb shows in-frame clones only, minus some. The sample has approximately 100,000 clones; just under 70% are singletons. In germline, CDR1 is SGHVS, CDR2 FQNEAQ. With 4 bases removed from V and 0 bases from J, the gap between germline ends came to 10 bases. The CDR3 has 16 residues. For this clone: Its matching antigen is unknown.

This TCR came from a woman between 70 and 85 years old in good health and CMV-seropositive. Material: PBMCs. This chain connects TRBV7-8 to TRBJ2-6; TRBD2 might be the D (6 bases). CDR3: CASSSEGFSGANVLTF. CDR3 DNA: TGTGCCAGCAGCTCGGAGGGCTTCTCTGGGGCCAACGTCCTGACTTTC.